A single sample gave rise to the 18 T cell receptor beta chains below, sequenced in a study of T-cell memory formation after mild COVID-19. TCRdb itself ran the 5' RACE reads through MiXCR, one entry per CDR3 protein. The sample contains 200,000 to 250,000 distinct CDR3 sequences, less than 20% of which appear only once. The sequenced sample consisted of PBMCs or a T cell subset sorted from them (not recorded which). Source of these receptors: a man aged 18 to 29 who had mild COVID-19 (a few samples of this study predate the infection). Cell type and time point are not known.

The chain employs TRBV4-3 and TRBJ2-5; D is unclear. The CDR3 sequence is 13 residues long. Germline values: CDR1 LGHNA, CDR2 YSLEER. The V gene lost 0 bases and the J gene lost 5 bases, with 7 bases spanning the gap. The CDR3, as DNA: TGCGCCAGCAGCCAAGATACGGCGGAGACCCAGTACTTC. This encodes CASSQDTAETQYF.

This clonotype was picked up a small number of times. The CDR3 DNA reads TGTGCCAGCAGCGCTGGACTAGCGGGGGGGGCAGAGTACTTC. Its protein is CASSAGLAGGAEYF. The rearrangement links TRBV9 to TRBJ2-7, with TRBD2 identical over 15 bases. Germline loops: CDR1 SGDLS, CDR2 YYNGEE. This CDR3 comprises 14 residues. V shed 3 bases and J 11 bases; nucleotides not matched to a gene: 6.

This clonotype was seen only a few times. The chain uses TRBV28 and TRBJ2-1; TRBD1 matches at 9 bases. After removal of 2 bases from V and 5 bases from J, the junction contained 4 bases not matched to a gene. This CDR3 region has 15 residues. Germline V gene sequence: CDR1 MDHEN, CDR2 SYDVKM. The CDR3 nucleotides are TGTGCCAGCAGTTTAGGGGACAGGGATAACAATGAGCAGTTCTTC. Translated, it gives CASSLGDRDNNEQFF.

This clonotype was found a few times. V is TRBV5-6 and J is TRBJ2-5; D might be TRBD2 (6 bases). Germline V gene lookup returns CDR1 SGHDT and CDR2 YYEEEE. CDR3 length: 15 residues. V lost 0 bases to trimming and J lost 4 bases, with 13 bases between them. The CDR3 DNA is TGTGCCAGCAGCTTGGCACCCTCGGAGGGAGAGACCCAGTACTTC. It is translated as CASSLAPSEGETQYF.

The rearrangement joins TRBV7-9 to TRBJ1-2, with 11 positions matching TRBD1. This CDR3 is built from 15 residues. J gave up 4 bases and V 5 bases, and 6 bases lay outside the gene matches. CDR1 and CDR2 (germline): SEHNR, FQNEAQ (reference sequence). As DNA, the CDR3 is TGTGCCAGCAGCCTAACCGGGACAGGGGGCTATGGCTACACCTTC. This gives the protein CASSLTGTGGYGYTF.

This chain joins TRBV4-1 and TRBJ2-7; no reliable D call. The CDR3 sequence is 13 residues long. Germline CDR1 and CDR2: MGHRA and YSYEKL. Trimming stripped 2 bases from V and 6 bases from J, with 11 bases between. Written as DNA, the CDR3 is TGCGCCAGCAGCCAATCGTACAGAAGCGAGCAGTACTTC. Protein: CASSQSYRSEQYF.

This clonotype was seen a handful of times. The chain has TRBV20-1 and TRBJ1-5; D ambiguous. With 2 bases removed from V and 0 bases from J, the gap between germline ends came to 5 bases. CDR1 and CDR2 (germline): DFQATT, SNEGSKA (reference sequence). The CDR3 totals 13 residues. CDR3 loop: CSARWVSNQPQHF. CDR3 sequence (DNA): TGCAGTGCTAGATGGGTTAGCAATCAGCCCCAGCATTTT.

This clonotype was counted between two and nine times. V and J are TRBV5-8 and TRBJ1-6; 8 positions match TRBD1. The J segment lost 9 bases and the V segment lost 5 bases, leaving 4 bases of the junction unmatched. This CDR3 region has 13 residues. Germline assignment: CDR1 SGHTS and CDR2 YDEGEE. This CDR3 is CASSSDRGSPLHF. The CDR3 bases are TGTGCCAGCAGTTCAGACAGGGGTTCACCCCTCCACTTT.

V usage is TRBV7-3 and J usage is TRBJ2-3, with 8 bases aligning to TRBD2. The CDR3 totals 16 residues. The V segment lost 5 bases and the J segment 0 bases; nucleotides outside the gene matches: 7. Germline V gene sequence: CDR1 SGHTA, CDR2 FQGTGA. The CDR3 nucleotides read TGTGCCAGCAGCGCCCAGAGCGGGGGTAGCACAGATACGCAGTATTTT. Its protein product is CASSAQSGGSTDTQYF.

This clonotype turned up a few times. This sequence joins TRBV7-2 and TRBJ2-3; 12 bases are a match to TRBD1. After removal of 6 bases from V and 0 bases from J, the junction contained 10 bases not matched to a gene. The CDR3 loop spans 18 amino acids. The V gene's germline CDR1 is SGHTA and CDR2 FQGNSA. The CDR3 here is CASSSRDRGLFSTDTQYF. The DNA for the CDR3 is TGTGCCAGCAGTTCCCGGGACAGGGGGCTCTTTAGCACAGATACGCAGTATTTT.

V usage is TRBV10-3 and J usage is TRBJ1-1; the match to TRBD1 covers 9 bases. Germline V gives CDR1 ENHRY, CDR2 SYGVKD. With V trimmed by 3 bases and J by 5 bases, 4 bases remained unmatched. The CDR3 contains 14 residues. The CDR3 DNA follows: TGTGCCATCAGTGACGACAGGGGGGTTACTGAAGCTTTCTTT. As protein: CAISDDRGVTEAFF.

The CDR3 region is CASSLIKLSNTGELFF. CDR3 nucleotides: TGTGCCAGCAGCTTAATCAAATTGTCGAACACCGGGGAGCTGTTTTTT. The chain links TRBV7-2 to TRBJ2-2; D gene unclear. The CDR3 is 16 residues long. The germline gives CDR1 SGHTA, CDR2 FQGNSA. Trimming removed 2 bases at V and 0 bases at J, with 10 bases between.

This clonotype showed up just a few times. CDR3 loop: CASVSLYV. The CDR3, as DNA: TGTGCCAGCGTTAGTCTGTACGTC. The rearrangement links TRBV5-8 to TRBJ2-7; D not certain. The V and J ends lost 7 bases and 12 bases respectively, with 8 bases between them. Per the germline V gene, CDR1 is SGHTS and CDR2 is YDEGEE. The CDR3 sequence is 8 residues long.

This clonotype was recorded at least ten times. This sequence joins TRBV4-2 and TRBJ2-4, with D possibly TRBD1 on 6 matching bases. The CDR3 sequence is 17 residues long. V gave up 4 bases and J gave up 6 bases, with 22 bases separating them. Germline assignment: CDR1 LGHNA and CDR2 YNFKEQ. The CDR3 region is CASSPTYSGDGVNIQYF. The CDR3 region has the DNA TGTGCCAGCAGCCCCACGTACTCAGGGGATGGAGTAAACATTCAGTACTTC.

There are many counts of this clonotype. This chain connects TRBV4-3 to TRBJ2-2; 11 bases are shared with TRBD2. J lost 0 bases, V lost 0 bases, and 6 bases had no gene match. CDR1 and CDR2 from the germline V gene are LGHNA and YSLEER. This CDR3 is built from 19 residues. Here the CDR3 DNA reads TGCGCCAGCAGCCAAGAGTGGCTAGCGGGGGGCACGAACACCGGGGAGCTGTTTTTT. Translating it yields CASSQEWLAGGTNTGELFF.

This clonotype has a count of ten or more. This rearrangement joins TRBV5-1 to TRBJ1-4; TRBD1 aligns across 11 bases. CDR3 size: 15 residues. The germline gives CDR1 SGHRS, CDR2 YFSETQ. Losses at the gene ends were 0 bases for V and 7 bases for J; bases not matched to a gene: 2. The CDR3 DNA is TGCGCCAGCAGCTTGGTCGGGACAGGGGGTGAAAAACTGTTTTTT. Encoded protein: CASSLVGTGGEKLFF.

This clonotype was seen a handful of times. This chain connects TRBV5-6 to TRBJ1-5; D is uncertain. The germline CDR1 and CDR2 sequences are SGHDT and YYEEEE. V was cut by 4 bases and J by 7 bases, with 9 bases left in between. The CDR3 consists of 12 residues. In DNA form, the CDR3 reads TGTGCCAGCAGCCGGTGGCAACAGCCCCAGCATTTT. It yields the protein CASSRWQQPQHF.

The J gene is TRBJ2-3, the V gene TRBV5-6, with unresolved D. V was clipped by 0 bases and J by 6 bases, with 8 bases between them. The CDR3 sequence is 13 residues long. Germline CDR1 reads SGHDT; CDR2 reads YYEEEE. Here the CDR3 DNA reads TGTGCCAGCAGCTTGGCCGTAGGGGATACGCAGTATTTT. This translates into CASSLAVGDTQYF.